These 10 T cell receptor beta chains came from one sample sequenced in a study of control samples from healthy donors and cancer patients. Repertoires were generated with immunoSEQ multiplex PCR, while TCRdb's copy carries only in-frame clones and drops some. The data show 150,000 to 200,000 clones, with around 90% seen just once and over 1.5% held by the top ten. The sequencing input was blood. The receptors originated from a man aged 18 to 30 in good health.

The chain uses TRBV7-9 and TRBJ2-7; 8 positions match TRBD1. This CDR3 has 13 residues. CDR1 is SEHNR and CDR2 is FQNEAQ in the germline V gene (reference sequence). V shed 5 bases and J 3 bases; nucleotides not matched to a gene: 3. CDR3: CASSTGTGYEQYF. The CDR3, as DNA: TGTGCCAGCAGCACCGGGACAGGCTACGAGCAGTACTTC.

CDR3: CASSSVNDGRETQYF. CDR3 DNA: TGTGCCAGCAGCTCGGTGAATGACGGGAGGGAGACCCAGTACTTC. The chain combines TRBV7-6 with TRBJ2-5; 7 bases are a match to TRBD2. Germline-derived CDR1 and CDR2 are SGHVS and FNYEAQ. The CDR3 contains 15 residues. The V segment lost 4 bases and the J segment 5 bases; nucleotides outside the gene matches: 10.

DNA for the CDR3: TGCGCCAGCAGCTTGACAGTTACCTACGAGCAGTACTTC. As protein: CASSLTVTYEQYF. The chain recombines TRBV5-1 with TRBJ2-7; D call uncertain. Looked up from germline, CDR1 is SGHRS and CDR2 is YFSETQ. V gave up 1 base and J gave up 2 bases, with 7 bases separating them. This CDR3 spans 13 amino acids.

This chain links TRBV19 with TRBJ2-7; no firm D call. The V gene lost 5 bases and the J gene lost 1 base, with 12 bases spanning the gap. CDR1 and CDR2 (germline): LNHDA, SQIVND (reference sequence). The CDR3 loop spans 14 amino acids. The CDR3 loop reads CASSPSPRSYEQYF. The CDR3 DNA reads TGTGCCAGTAGTCCGTCCCCACGGTCCTACGAGCAGTACTTC. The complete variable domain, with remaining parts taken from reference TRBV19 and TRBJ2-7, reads DGGITQSPKYLFRKEGQNVTLSCEQNLNHDAMYWYRQDPGQGLRLIYYSQIVNDFQKGDIAEGYSVSREKKESFPLTVTSAQKNPTAFYLCASSPSPRSYEQYFGPGTRLTVT.

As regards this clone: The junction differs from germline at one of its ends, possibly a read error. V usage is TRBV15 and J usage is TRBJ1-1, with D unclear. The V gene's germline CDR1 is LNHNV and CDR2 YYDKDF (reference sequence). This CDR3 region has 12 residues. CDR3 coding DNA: TGTGCCACCAGCCGAGAAGTAGGTGAAGCTTTCTTT. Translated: CATSREVGEAFF.

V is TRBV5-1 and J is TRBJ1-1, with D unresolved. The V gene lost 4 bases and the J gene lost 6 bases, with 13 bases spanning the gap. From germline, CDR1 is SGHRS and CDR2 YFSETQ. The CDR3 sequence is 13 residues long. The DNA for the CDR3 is TGCGCCAGCAGCACCACCCTCGGGTCTGAAGCTTTCTTT. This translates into CASSTTLGSEAFF.

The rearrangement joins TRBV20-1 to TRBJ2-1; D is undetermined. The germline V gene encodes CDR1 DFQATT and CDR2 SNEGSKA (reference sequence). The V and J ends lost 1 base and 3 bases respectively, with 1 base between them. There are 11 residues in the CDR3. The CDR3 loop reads CSARGYNEQFF. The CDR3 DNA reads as TGCAGTGCTAGAGGCTACAATGAGCAGTTCTTC.

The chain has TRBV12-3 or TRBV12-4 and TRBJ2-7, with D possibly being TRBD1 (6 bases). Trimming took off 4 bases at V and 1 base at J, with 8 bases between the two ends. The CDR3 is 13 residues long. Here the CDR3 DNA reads TGTGCCAGCAGTTCAACAGGGTCCTACGAGCAGTACTTC. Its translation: CASSSTGSYEQYF.

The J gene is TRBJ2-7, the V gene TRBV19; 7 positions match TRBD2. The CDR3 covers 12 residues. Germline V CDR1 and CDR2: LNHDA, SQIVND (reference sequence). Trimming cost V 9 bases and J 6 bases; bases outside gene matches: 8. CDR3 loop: CASSRGEGEQYF. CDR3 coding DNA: TGTGCCAGCTCCCGGGGGGAAGGCGAGCAGTACTTC.

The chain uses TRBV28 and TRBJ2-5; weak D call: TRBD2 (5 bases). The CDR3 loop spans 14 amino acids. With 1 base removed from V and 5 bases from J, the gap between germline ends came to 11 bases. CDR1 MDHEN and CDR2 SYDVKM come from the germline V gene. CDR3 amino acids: CASSLYSGSETQYF. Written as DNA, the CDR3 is TGTGCCAGCAGTTTATACAGCGGAAGTGAGACCCAGTACTTC.